This T cell receptor (beta chain) is from a study of identical twins. Regarding the study as a whole: Cord blood's abundant beta clonotypes had fewer insertions, unlike memory repertoires.

This clonotype was observed a handful of times. The antigen is unknown. MiXCR, applied by TCRdb to the 5' RACE reads, yields one record per CDR3 protein. The data show roughly 1.6 million distinct CDR3 sequences, under 35% seen once. The V and J ends lost 7 bases and 4 bases respectively, with 13 bases between them. CDR3 length: 14 amino acids. Germline CDR1 reads KGHDR; CDR2 reads SFDVKD. The sequence derives from a newborn girl in good health. The sequenced sample was cord blood. The rearrangement links TRBV24-1 to TRBJ1-5; TRBD1 might be the D (5 bases). Written as DNA, the CDR3 is TGTGCCACCAGCCTCGGTGGGGGTAATCAGCCCCAGCATTTT. It codes for CATSLGGGNQPQHF.